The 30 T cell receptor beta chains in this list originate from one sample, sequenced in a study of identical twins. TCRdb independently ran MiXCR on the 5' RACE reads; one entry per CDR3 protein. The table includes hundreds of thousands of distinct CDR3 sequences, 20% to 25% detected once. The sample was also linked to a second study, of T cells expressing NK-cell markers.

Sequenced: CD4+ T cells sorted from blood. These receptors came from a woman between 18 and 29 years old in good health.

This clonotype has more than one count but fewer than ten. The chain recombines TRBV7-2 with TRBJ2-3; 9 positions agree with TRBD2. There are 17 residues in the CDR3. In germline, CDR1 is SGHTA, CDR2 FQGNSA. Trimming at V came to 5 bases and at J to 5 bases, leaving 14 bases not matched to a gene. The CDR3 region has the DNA TGTGCCAGCAGCCTGGAAATGGCGGGAGGGCCTTTAGATACGCAGTATTTT. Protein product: CASSLEMAGGPLDTQYF.

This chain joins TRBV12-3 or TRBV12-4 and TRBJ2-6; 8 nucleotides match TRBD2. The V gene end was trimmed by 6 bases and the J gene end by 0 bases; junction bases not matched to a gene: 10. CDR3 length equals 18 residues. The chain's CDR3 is CASRAPGGRTSGANVLTF. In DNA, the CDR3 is TGTGCCAGCAGGGCCCCGGGGGGGCGAACCTCTGGGGCCAACGTCCTGACTTTC.

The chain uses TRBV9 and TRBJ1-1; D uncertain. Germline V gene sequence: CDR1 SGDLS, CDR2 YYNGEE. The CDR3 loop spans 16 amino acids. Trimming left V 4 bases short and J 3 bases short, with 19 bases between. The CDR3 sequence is CASSSSRAGQDTEAFF. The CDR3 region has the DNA TGTGCCAGCAGCTCCTCGAGGGCCGGGCAAGACACTGAAGCTTTCTTT.

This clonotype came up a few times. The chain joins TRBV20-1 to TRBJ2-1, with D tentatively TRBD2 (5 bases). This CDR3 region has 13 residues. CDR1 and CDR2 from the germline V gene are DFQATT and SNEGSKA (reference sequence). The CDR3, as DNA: TGCGGTTGGCGGGTCCCAACCAGAAATGAGCAGTTCTTC. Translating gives CGWRVPTRNEQFF.

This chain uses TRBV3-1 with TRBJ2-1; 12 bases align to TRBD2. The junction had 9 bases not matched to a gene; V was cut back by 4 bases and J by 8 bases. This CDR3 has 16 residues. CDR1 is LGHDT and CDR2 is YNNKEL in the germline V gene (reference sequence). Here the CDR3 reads CASSRLAGGPGHEQFF. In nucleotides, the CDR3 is TGTGCCAGCAGCCGGCTAGCGGGAGGGCCCGGGCATGAGCAGTTCTTC.

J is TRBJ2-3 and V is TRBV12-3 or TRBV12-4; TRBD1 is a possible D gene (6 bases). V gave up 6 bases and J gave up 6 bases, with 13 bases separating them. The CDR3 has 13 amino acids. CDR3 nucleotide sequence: TGTGCCAGCAGAAACAGGGTCTTGGATACGCAGTATTTT. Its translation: CASRNRVLDTQYF.

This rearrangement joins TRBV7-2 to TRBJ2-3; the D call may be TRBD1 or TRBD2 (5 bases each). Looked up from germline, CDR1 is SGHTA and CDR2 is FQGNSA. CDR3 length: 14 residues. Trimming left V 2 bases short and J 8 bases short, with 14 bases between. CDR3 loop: CASSLWGRGGTQYF. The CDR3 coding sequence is TGTGCCAGCAGCTTATGGGGGAGAGGCGGTACGCAGTATTTT.

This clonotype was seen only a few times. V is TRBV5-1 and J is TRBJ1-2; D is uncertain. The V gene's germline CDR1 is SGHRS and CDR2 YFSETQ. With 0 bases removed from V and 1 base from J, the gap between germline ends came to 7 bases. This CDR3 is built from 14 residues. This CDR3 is CASSLVSSNYGYTF. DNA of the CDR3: TGCGCCAGCAGCTTGGTGAGCAGTAACTATGGCTACACCTTC.

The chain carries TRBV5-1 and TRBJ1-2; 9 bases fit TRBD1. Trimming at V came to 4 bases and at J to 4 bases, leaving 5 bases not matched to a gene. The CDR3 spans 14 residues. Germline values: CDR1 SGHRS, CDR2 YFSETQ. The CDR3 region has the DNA TGCGCCAGCAGCGAGGGACAGGGTATCTATGGCTACACCTTC. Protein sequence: CASSEGQGIYGYTF.

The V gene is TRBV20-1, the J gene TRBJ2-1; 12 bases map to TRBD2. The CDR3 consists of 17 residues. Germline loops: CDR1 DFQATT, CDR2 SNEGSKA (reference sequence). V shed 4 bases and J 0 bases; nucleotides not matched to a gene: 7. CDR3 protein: CSATGTSGLSSYNEQFF. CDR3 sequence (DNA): TGCAGTGCTACCGGGACTAGCGGGTTGAGCTCCTACAATGAGCAGTTCTTC.

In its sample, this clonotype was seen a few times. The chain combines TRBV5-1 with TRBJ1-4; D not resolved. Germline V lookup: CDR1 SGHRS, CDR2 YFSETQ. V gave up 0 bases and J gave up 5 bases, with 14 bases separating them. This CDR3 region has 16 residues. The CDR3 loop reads CASSLAGPQPNEKLFF. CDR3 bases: TGCGCCAGCAGCTTGGCCGGTCCCCAGCCAAATGAAAAACTGTTTTTT.

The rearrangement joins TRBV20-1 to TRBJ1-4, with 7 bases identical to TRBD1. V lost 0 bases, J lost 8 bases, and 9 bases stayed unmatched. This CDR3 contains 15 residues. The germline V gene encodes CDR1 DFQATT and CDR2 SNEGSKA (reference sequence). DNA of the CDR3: TGCAGTGCTAGAGATCTTGGCCAGGGGGGGGAAAAACTGTTTTTT. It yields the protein CSARDLGQGGEKLFF.

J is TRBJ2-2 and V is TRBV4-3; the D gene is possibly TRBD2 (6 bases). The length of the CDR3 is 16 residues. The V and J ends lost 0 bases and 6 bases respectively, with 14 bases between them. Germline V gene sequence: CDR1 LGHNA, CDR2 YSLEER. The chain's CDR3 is CASSQEGRPGAGELFF. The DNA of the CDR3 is TGCGCCAGCAGCCAAGAGGGCCGCCCGGGGGCCGGGGAGCTGTTTTTT.

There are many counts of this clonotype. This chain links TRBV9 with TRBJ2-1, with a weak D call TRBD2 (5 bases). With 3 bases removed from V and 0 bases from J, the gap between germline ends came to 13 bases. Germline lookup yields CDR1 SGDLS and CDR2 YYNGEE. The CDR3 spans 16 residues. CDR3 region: CASSAGLAYSYNEQFF. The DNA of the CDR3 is TGTGCCAGCAGCGCCGGACTGGCTTACTCCTACAATGAGCAGTTCTTC. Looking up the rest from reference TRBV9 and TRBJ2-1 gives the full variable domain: DSGVTQTPKHLITATGQRVTLRCSPRSGDLSVYWYQQSLDQGLQFLIQYYNGEERAKGNILERFSAQQFPDLHSELNLSSLELGDSALYFCASSAGLAYSYNEQFFGPGTRLTVL.

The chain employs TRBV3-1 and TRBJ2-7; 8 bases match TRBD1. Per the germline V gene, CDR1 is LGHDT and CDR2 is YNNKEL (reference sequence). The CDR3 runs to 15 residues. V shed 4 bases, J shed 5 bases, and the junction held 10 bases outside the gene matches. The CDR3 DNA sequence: TGTGCCAGCAGCCTAAGACAGGGGAGGTTAAACGAGCAGTACTTC. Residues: CASSLRQGRLNEQYF.

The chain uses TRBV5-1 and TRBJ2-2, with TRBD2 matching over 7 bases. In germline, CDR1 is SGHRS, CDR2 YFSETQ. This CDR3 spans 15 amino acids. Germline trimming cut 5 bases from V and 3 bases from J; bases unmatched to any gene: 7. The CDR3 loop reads CASSSQAGDTGELFF. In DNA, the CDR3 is TGCGCCAGCAGTTCCCAGGCGGGGGACACCGGGGAGCTGTTTTTT.

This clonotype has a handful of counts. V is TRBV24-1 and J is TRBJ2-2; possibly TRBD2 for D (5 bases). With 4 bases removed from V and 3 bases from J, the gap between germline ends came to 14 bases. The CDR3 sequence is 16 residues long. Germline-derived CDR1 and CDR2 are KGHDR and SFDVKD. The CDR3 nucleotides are TGTGCCACCAGTGACCAGTTTAGCGAGCACACCGGGGAGCTGTTTTTT. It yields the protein CATSDQFSEHTGELFF.

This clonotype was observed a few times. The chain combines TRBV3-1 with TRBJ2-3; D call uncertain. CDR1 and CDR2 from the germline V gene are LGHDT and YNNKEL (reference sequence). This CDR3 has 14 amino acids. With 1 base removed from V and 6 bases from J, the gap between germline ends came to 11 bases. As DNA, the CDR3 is TGTGCCAGCAGCCAAGTACTAAGGGCGGATACGCAGTATTTT. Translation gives CASSQVLRADTQYF.

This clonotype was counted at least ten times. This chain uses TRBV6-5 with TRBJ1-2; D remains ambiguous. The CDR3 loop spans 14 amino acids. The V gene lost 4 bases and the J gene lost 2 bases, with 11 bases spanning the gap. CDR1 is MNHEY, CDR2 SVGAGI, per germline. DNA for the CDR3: TGTGCCAGCAGTTCCCAACAGAGGAACTATGGCTACACCTTC. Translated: CASSSQQRNYGYTF.

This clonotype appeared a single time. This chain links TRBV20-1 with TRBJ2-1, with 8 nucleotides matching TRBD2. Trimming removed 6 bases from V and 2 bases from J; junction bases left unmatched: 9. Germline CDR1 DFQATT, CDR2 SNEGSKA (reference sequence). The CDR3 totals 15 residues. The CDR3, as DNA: TGCAGTGCCTCCTTCGGGGGGGGACCCTACAATGAGCAGTTCTTC. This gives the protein CSASFGGGPYNEQFF.

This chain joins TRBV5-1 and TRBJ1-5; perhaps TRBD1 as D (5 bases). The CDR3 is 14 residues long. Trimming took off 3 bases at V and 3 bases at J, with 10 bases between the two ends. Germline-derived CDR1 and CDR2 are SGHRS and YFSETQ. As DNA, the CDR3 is TGCGCCAGCAGCTGGGACGGGTACAATCAGCCCCAGCATTTT. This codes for CASSWDGYNQPQHF.

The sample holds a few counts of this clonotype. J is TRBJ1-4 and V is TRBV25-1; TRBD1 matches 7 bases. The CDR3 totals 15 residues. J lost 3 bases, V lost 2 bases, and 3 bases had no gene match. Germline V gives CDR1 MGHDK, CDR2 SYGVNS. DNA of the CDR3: TGTGCCAGCAGTGAAAGGGGGACAGCTAATGAAAAACTGTTTTTT. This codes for CASSERGTANEKLFF.

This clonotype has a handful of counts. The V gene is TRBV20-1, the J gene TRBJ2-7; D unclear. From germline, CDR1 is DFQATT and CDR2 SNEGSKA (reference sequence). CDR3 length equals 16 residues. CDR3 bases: TGCAGCGCACAAGACCCCCGTAAGGGCCGATCCCCCGAGCAGTACTTC. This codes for CSAQDPRKGRSPEQYF.

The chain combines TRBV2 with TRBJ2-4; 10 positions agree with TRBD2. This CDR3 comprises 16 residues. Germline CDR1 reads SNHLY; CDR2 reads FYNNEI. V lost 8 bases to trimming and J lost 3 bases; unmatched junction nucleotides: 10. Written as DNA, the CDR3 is TGTGCCAGCGATAGCGGGAGGCACCTCTACAAAAACATTCAGTACTTC. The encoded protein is CASDSGRHLYKNIQYF. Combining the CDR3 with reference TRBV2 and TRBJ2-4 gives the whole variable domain EPEVTQTPSHQVTQMGQEVILRCVPISNHLYFYWYRQILGQKVEFLVSFYNNEISEKSEIFDDQFSVERPDGSNFTLKIRSTKLEDSAMYFCASDSGRHLYKNIQYFGAGTRLSVL.

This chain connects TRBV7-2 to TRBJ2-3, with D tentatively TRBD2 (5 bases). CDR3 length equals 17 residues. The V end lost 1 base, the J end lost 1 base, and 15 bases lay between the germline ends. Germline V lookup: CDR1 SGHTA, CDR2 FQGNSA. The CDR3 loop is CASSLGSGYYRTDTQYF. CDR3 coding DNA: TGTGCCAGCAGCTTAGGTTCGGGGTACTACCGCACAGATACGCAGTATTTT.

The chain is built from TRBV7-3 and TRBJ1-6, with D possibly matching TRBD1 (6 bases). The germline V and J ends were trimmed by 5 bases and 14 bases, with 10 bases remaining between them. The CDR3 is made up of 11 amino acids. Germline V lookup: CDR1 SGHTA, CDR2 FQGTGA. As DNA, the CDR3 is TGTGCCAGCAGCGAGGGGGGATCCCTCCACTTT. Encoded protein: CASSEGGSLHF. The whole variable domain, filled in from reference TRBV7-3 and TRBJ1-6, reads GAGVSQTPSNKVTEKGKYVELRCDPISGHTALYWYRQSLGQGPEFLIYFQGTGAADDSGLPNDRFFAVRPEGSVSTLKIQRTERGDSAVYLCASSEGGSLHFGNGTRLTVT.

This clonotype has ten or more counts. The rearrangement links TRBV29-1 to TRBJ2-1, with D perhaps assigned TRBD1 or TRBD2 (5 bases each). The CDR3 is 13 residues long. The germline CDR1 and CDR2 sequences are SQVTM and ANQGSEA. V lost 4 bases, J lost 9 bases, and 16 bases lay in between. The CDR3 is CSVGWGSMAEQFF. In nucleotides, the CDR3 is TGCAGCGTTGGTTGGGGGAGCATGGCTGAGCAGTTCTTC.

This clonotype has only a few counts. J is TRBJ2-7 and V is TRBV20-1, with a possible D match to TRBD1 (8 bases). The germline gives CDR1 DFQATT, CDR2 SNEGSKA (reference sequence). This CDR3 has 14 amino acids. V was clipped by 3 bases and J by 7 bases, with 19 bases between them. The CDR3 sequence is CSARGGQGAREQYF. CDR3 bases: TGCAGTGCTAGGGGAGGGCAGGGGGCTCGGGAGCAGTACTTC.

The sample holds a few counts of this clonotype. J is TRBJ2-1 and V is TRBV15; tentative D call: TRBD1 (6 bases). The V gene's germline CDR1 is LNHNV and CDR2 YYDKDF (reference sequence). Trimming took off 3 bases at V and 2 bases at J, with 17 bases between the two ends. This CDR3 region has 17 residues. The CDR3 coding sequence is TGTGCCACCAGCAGCAATATACAACACAGGGCCTACAATGAGCAGTTCTTC. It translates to CATSSNIQHRAYNEQFF.

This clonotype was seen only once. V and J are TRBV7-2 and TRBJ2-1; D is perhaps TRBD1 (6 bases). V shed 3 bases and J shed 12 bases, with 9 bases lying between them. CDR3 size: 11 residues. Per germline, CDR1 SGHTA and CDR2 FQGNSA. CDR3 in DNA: TGTGCCAGCAGCTTGGGGACACTGCAGTTCTTC. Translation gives CASSLGTLQFF.